The 5 T cell receptor beta chains below were found in one sample sequenced in a study of T cell changes during pregnancy in multiple sclerosis. Sequencing used immunoSEQ multiplex PCR; TCRdb keeps in-frame clones, though not all of them. The sample lists roughly 38,000 clones, around nine tenths occurring once. Material: CD4+ T cells from peripheral blood mononuclear cells, obtained before pregnancy. These receptor sequences come from a female donor with multiple sclerosis, enrolled in a pregnancy study.

The rearrangement links TRBV5-1 to TRBJ2-7; 8 positions match TRBD1. Trimming at V came to 2 bases and at J to 2 bases, leaving 6 bases not matched to a gene. Germline values: CDR1 SGHRS, CDR2 YFSETQ. CDR3 length: 15 residues. CDR3 amino acids: CASSFRTGTPYEQYF. Here the CDR3 DNA reads TGCGCCAGCAGCTTCCGGACAGGGACGCCCTACGAGCAGTACTTC. The complete variable domain, with remaining parts taken from reference TRBV5-1 and TRBJ2-7, reads KAGVTQTPRYLIKTRGQQVTLSCSPISGHRSVSWYQQTPGQGLQFLFEYFSETQRNKGNFPGRFSGRQFSNSRSEMNVSTLELGDSALYLCASSFRTGTPYEQYFGPGTRLTVT.

The chain employs TRBV5-4 and TRBJ2-5, with TRBD1 matching 7 bases. The V and J ends lost 3 bases and 4 bases, in that order; junction bases with no gene match: 12. This CDR3 is 16 amino acids long. Germline V gives CDR1 SGHNT, CDR2 YYREEE (reference sequence). The CDR3 loop is CASSSPQLQGTETQYF. The CDR3 coding sequence is TGTGCCAGCAGCTCTCCACAACTACAGGGGACAGAGACCCAGTACTTC.

The J gene is TRBJ1-2, the V gene TRBV28, with D possibly TRBD1 on 5 matching bases. V was shortened by 3 bases and J by 5 bases, with 7 bases between the two germline ends. Germline CDR1 reads MDHEN; CDR2 reads SYDVKM. This CDR3 spans 12 amino acids. CDR3 nucleotides: TGTGCCAGCAGTTTTTCAGGGTATGGCTACACCTTC. Its translation: CASSFSGYGYTF.

The V call is TRBV30, the J call TRBJ1-2; 9 bases fit TRBD1. Trimming took 2 bases from V and 8 from J; bases not matched to a gene: 9. Germline V CDR1 and CDR2: GTSNPN, SVGIG (reference sequence). The CDR3 is made up of 14 amino acids. The CDR3 DNA follows: TGTGCCTGGAGTACTCCACAGGGGGCGAAAGGCTACACCTTC. Its translation: CAWSTPQGAKGYTF.

The rearrangement uses TRBV6-5 and TRBJ1-2; D ambiguous. This CDR3 comprises 14 residues. Germline CDR1 reads MNHEY; CDR2 reads SVGAGI. V lost 2 bases to trimming and J lost 7 bases, with 14 bases between them. CDR3 in DNA: TGTGCCAGCAGTTACCTAGGAGTGACGGGTGGCTACACCTTC. As protein: CASSYLGVTGGYTF.